These 26 T cell receptor beta chains came from one sample sequenced in a study of cytomegalovirus exposure and HLA in healthy donors (dated by TCRdb to 2016 to 2017). Libraries were prepared through the immunoSEQ multiplex PCR assay. A mixture of 60 forward primers for TCR Vbeta segments and 13 reverse primers for TCR Jbeta segments was used in the multiplex PCR. The source is immuneACCESS, and TCRdb retained only in-frame sequences with V and J called. Part of the clones is not carried over; for the studies checked, unresolved V genes explain less than half of this, and the remainder is unexplained. For this sample there are approximately 160,000 clones; 75% to 80% appear just once. About 2.6% of the sample is taken by the ten largest. Sequenced: PBMCs. The receptors shown here come from a woman aged 40-49 years in good health and CMV-seropositive.

V usage is TRBV28 and J usage is TRBJ2-7, with D perhaps matching TRBD2 (5 bases). The CDR3 length is 14 residues. Per germline, CDR1 MDHEN and CDR2 SYDVKM. V was clipped by 7 bases and J by 5 bases, with 18 bases between them. The CDR3 region has the DNA TGTGCCAGCACCCTCTCCGGGGTCTTTAACGAGCAGTACTTC. It translates to CASTLSGVFNEQYF.

This chain connects TRBV27 to TRBJ1-2; TRBD1 is a possible D gene (6 bases). Trimming left V 2 bases short and J 4 bases short, with 11 bases between. This CDR3 spans 14 amino acids. The germline CDR1 and CDR2 sequences are MNHEY and SMNVEV (reference sequence). The CDR3 sequence: CASSLGGARYGYTF. The DNA of the CDR3 is TGTGCCAGCAGTTTAGGGGGGGCCCGCTATGGCTACACCTTC.

The chain carries TRBV5-1 and TRBJ1-1; a weak D match, TRBD1 (5 bases). V lost 1 base, J lost 5 bases, and 12 bases lay in between. CDR3 length: 14 amino acids. Germline loops: CDR1 SGHRS, CDR2 YFSETQ. The CDR3 DNA reads as TGCGCCAGCAGCTTGTTGGGACTGGGGACTGAAGCTTTCTTT. It encodes CASSLLGLGTEAFF. The full variable domain, rest sourced from reference TRBV5-1 and TRBJ1-1, is KAGVTQTPRYLIKTRGQQVTLSCSPISGHRSVSWYQQTPGQGLQFLFEYFSETQRNKGNFPGRFSGRQFSNSRSEMNVSTLELGDSALYLCASSLLGLGTEAFFGQGTRLTVV.

This chain connects TRBV6-5 to TRBJ2-7; TRBD1 might be the D (6 bases). The CDR3 is 14 residues long. Germline assignment: CDR1 MNHEY and CDR2 SVGAGI. V was shortened by 6 bases and J by 1 base, with 13 bases between the two germline ends. The CDR3 loop is CASRRYRDSYEQYF. As DNA, the CDR3 is TGTGCCAGCAGGCGCTACAGGGATTCCTACGAGCAGTACTTC.

The CDR3 region is CASSRRQGETGELFF. The CDR3 DNA follows: TGCGCCAGCAGTAGGAGACAGGGGGAGACCGGGGAGCTGTTTTTT. This chain joins TRBV5-1 and TRBJ2-2, with 9 positions matching TRBD1. The CDR3 extends over 15 amino acids. V lost 5 bases and J lost 5; bases outside the gene matches: 7. Germline loops: CDR1 SGHRS, CDR2 YFSETQ.

The rearrangement links TRBV7-9 to TRBJ2-5, with 8 bases aligning to TRBD1. Losses at the gene ends were 6 bases for V and 2 bases for J; bases not matched to a gene: 8. The germline V gene has CDR1 SEHNR and CDR2 FQNEAQ (reference sequence). CDR3 size: 15 residues. CDR3 loop: CASSPRTGRQETQYF. CDR3 in DNA: TGTGCCAGCAGTCCAAGGACAGGGCGGCAAGAGACCCAGTACTTC. The full variable domain, in which reference TRBV7-9 and TRBJ2-5 provide the parts outside the CDR3, is DTGVSQNPRHKITKRGQNVTFRCDPISEHNRLYWYRQTLGQGPEFLTYFQNEAQLEKSRLLSDRFSAERPKGSFSTLEIQRTEQGDSAMYLCASSPRTGRQETQYFGPGTRLLVL.

This chain uses TRBV7-2 with TRBJ2-3; 8 nucleotides align to TRBD2. The CDR3 covers 16 residues. Germline trimming cut 5 bases from V and 4 bases from J; bases unmatched to any gene: 11. Germline V lookup: CDR1 SGHTA, CDR2 FQGNSA. This CDR3 reads CASSPLGAGGPDTQYF. CDR3 DNA: TGTGCCAGCAGCCCCCTAGGGGCGGGAGGCCCAGATACGCAGTATTTT.

The chain couples TRBV4-1 to TRBJ1-3; D unresolved. The CDR3 spans 18 residues. Trimming left V 0 bases short and J 0 bases short, with 15 bases between. Germline values: CDR1 MGHRA, CDR2 YSYEKL. The CDR3 reads CASSQDRSDVISGNTIYF. The CDR3 DNA is TGCGCCAGCAGCCAAGACCGAAGCGACGTGATCTCTGGAAACACCATATATTTT.

The V gene is TRBV4-1, the J gene TRBJ1-6; 10 nucleotides align to TRBD1. This CDR3 has 16 amino acids. J gave up 9 bases and V 1 base, and 6 bases lay outside the gene matches. The germline CDR1 and CDR2 sequences are MGHRA and YSYEKL. The CDR3, as DNA: TGCGCCAGCAGCCAAGCGACAGGGGGCCTTGGTTCACCCCTCCACTTT. Residues: CASSQATGGLGSPLHF.

The chain employs TRBV28 and TRBJ1-1, with 7 bases that match TRBD1. Germline V lookup: CDR1 MDHEN, CDR2 SYDVKM. The ends lost 6 bases at V and 3 bases at J; junction bases unmatched: 7. The length of the CDR3 is 14 residues. The DNA for the CDR3 is TGTGCCAGCAGCAACAGGGGTGGGTACACTGAAGCTTTCTTT. Translation: CASSNRGGYTEAFF.

The chain has TRBV4-3 and TRBJ2-5, with 7 bases matching TRBD1. The CDR3 sequence is 14 residues long. From germline, CDR1 is LGHNA and CDR2 YSLEER. With 2 bases clipped from V and 5 bases from J, the junction kept 5 bases outside the gene matches. The DNA for the CDR3 is TGCGCCAGCAGCCAAATGACAGGGTCCGAGACCCAGTACTTC. It codes for CASSQMTGSETQYF.

This clone was counted only a few times. The rearrangement uses TRBV13 and TRBJ1-1; D is unclear. Germline CDR1 reads PRHDT; CDR2 reads FYEKMQ (reference sequence). The CDR3 is 13 residues long. Deletions cut 4 bases from V and 10 bases from J, with 16 bases between. For the CDR3, the DNA is TGTGCCAGCAGCTCGATCCCCCCCGAGGGAGCTTTCTTT. It is translated as CASSSIPPEGAFF.

V usage is TRBV6-5 and J usage is TRBJ2-2; perhaps TRBD2 as D (6 bases). Germline V gives CDR1 MNHEY, CDR2 SVGAGI. The CDR3 contains 14 residues. V lost 6 bases, J lost 2 bases, and 10 bases lay in between. DNA for the CDR3: TGTGCCAGCAGATCCGGGACTAACACCGGGGAGCTGTTTTTT. Amino acid sequence: CASRSGTNTGELFF.

The chain combines TRBV11-2 with TRBJ1-4; D possibly corresponds to TRBD1 (6 bases). V lost 4 bases and J lost 4, with 10 bases in between. Germline values: CDR1 SGHAT, CDR2 FQNNGV. The CDR3 runs to 14 residues. The CDR3 region has the DNA TGTGCCAGCAGCTCCAGGACAGTTAATGAAAAACTGTTTTTT. The encoded protein is CASSSRTVNEKLFF. The full variable domain, in which reference TRBV11-2 and TRBJ1-4 provide the parts outside the CDR3, is EAGVAQSPRYKIIEKRQSVAFWCNPISGHATLYWYQQILGQGPKLLIQFQNNGVVDDSQLPKDRFSAERLKGVDSTLKIQPAKLEDSAVYLCASSSRTVNEKLFFGSGTQLSVL.

The chain joins TRBV5-1 to TRBJ2-1; 11 bases map to TRBD1. The CDR3 sequence is 15 residues long. CDR1 and CDR2 (germline): SGHRS, YFSETQ. V lost 4 bases, J lost 6 bases, and 6 bases stayed unmatched. DNA for the CDR3: TGCGCCAGCAGCACCGGACAGGGGGCCGGCAATGAGCAGTTCTTC. It yields the protein CASSTGQGAGNEQFF.

The J gene is TRBJ1-3, the V gene TRBV7-9; D may be TRBD1 (6 bases). The CDR3 is made up of 15 amino acids. Germline CDR1 reads SEHNR; CDR2 reads FQNEAQ (reference sequence). Trimming stripped 1 base from V and 4 bases from J, with 11 bases between. The CDR3 sequence: CASSLGGTSGNTIYF. CDR3 DNA: TGTGCCAGCAGCTTAGGTGGGACATCAGGAAACACCATATATTTT.

The chain joins TRBV7-9 to TRBJ2-1; 7 positions agree with TRBD1. The J segment lost 7 bases and the V segment lost 4 bases, leaving 13 bases of the junction unmatched. Germline values: CDR1 SEHNR, CDR2 FQNEAQ (reference sequence). The CDR3 spans 16 residues. The CDR3 reads CASSWPDKGAGNEQFF. In nucleotides, the CDR3 is TGTGCCAGCAGCTGGCCGGACAAGGGGGCAGGGAATGAGCAGTTCTTC.

This rearrangement joins TRBV6-5 to TRBJ2-3, with D tentatively TRBD1 (6 bases). There are 15 residues in the CDR3. V gave up 6 bases and J gave up 3 bases, with 16 bases separating them. Germline values: CDR1 MNHEY, CDR2 SVGAGI. This CDR3 is CASRLQGRGTDTQYF. CDR3 bases: TGTGCCAGCAGACTACAGGGTAGGGGGACAGATACGCAGTATTTT.

The V gene is TRBV6-6, the J gene TRBJ1-1; D not resolved. V lost 2 bases and J 4 bases, leaving 8 bases between the germline ends. The CDR3 covers 13 residues. Per the germline V gene, CDR1 is MNHNY and CDR2 is SVGAGI (reference sequence). The CDR3 DNA sequence: TGTGCCAGCAGTTACCAATCCGGCACTGAAGCTTTCTTT. As protein: CASSYQSGTEAFF.

In this sample, this clone turned up a few times. V gene TRBV5-1 combines with J gene TRBJ2-3, with 7 positions matching TRBD2. The CDR3 sequence is 14 residues long. Looked up from germline, CDR1 is SGHRS and CDR2 is YFSETQ. The ends lost 4 bases at V and 4 bases at J; junction bases unmatched: 6. The CDR3 sequence is CASSAGLDPDTQYF. The CDR3 DNA reads TGCGCCAGCAGCGCCGGACTAGACCCAGATACGCAGTATTTT.

The V gene is TRBV6-5, the J gene TRBJ1-5; D unresolved. Trimming left V 7 bases short and J 9 bases short, with 16 bases between. This CDR3 has 13 residues. Germline assignment: CDR1 MNHEY and CDR2 SVGAGI. As DNA, the CDR3 is TGTGCCAGCACTCTGGGTCGAGGATGGCCCCAGCATTTT. This codes for CASTLGRGWPQHF.

This clone was counted once. The CDR3 protein is CASSLASTSGSSYEQYF. In DNA, the CDR3 is TGCGCCAGCAGCTTGGCATCGACTAGCGGATCTTCCTACGAGCAGTACTTC. This chain uses TRBV5-1 with TRBJ2-7; 9 nucleotides agree with TRBD2. The CDR3 length is 17 residues. The germline V gene has CDR1 SGHRS and CDR2 YFSETQ. Losses at the gene ends were 0 bases for V and 1 base for J; bases not matched to a gene: 8.

V usage is TRBV7-2 and J usage is TRBJ2-1, with TRBD1 identical over 12 bases. The V segment lost 5 bases and the J segment 8 bases; nucleotides outside the gene matches: 7. Germline CDR1 reads SGHTA; CDR2 reads FQGNSA. CDR3 length: 15 residues. The CDR3 sequence is CASSQQGQGAYEQFF. The CDR3 DNA follows: TGTGCCAGCAGCCAGCAGGGACAGGGGGCCTATGAGCAGTTCTTC.

The J gene is TRBJ2-1, the V gene TRBV9; TRBD2 matches 10 bases. The germline V gene has CDR1 SGDLS and CDR2 YYNGEE. The V and J ends lost 7 bases and 5 bases, in that order; junction bases with no gene match: 0. The CDR3 length is 12 residues. DNA of the CDR3: TGTGCCAGCGGACTAGCGGACAATGAGCAGTTCTTC. It specifies CASGLADNEQFF.

This clone was picked up one time. Other nucleotide sequences in the sample specify the same CDR3. This rearrangement joins TRBV7-2 to TRBJ2-2; a weak D match, TRBD1 (5 bases). Trimming cost V 3 bases and J 1 base, with 12 bases left between them. The CDR3 has 16 amino acids. The germline V gene has CDR1 SGHTA and CDR2 FQGNSA. The chain's CDR3 is CASSLTTELNTGELFF. CDR3 sequence (DNA): TGTGCCAGCAGCTTGACGACAGAGCTGAACACCGGGGAGCTGTTTTTT.

This clone has a handful of counts. V is TRBV11-2 and J is TRBJ2-3; 8 bases fit TRBD2. The J segment lost 2 bases and the V segment lost 5 bases, leaving 6 bases of the junction unmatched. CDR1 SGHAT and CDR2 FQNNGV come from the germline V gene. This CDR3 is built from 15 residues. CDR3 protein: CASSTGGENTDTQYF. As DNA, the CDR3 is TGTGCCAGCAGCACGGGGGGGGAGAACACAGATACGCAGTATTTT.